This T cell receptor (beta chain) was captured in a study of blood T cells in healthy people across ages (dated by TCRdb to between 2015 and 2017). Context from the whole study: Template switching captured roughly one uniquely barcoded TCR beta cDNA molecule per two T cells in model experiments. The donors were divided into four age groups: young (average around 16 years), middle-aged (about 39), aged (around 59) and long-lived (about 90). Using deep sequencing normalized with unique cDNA molecular identifiers, the study measured how TCR beta repertoire diversity changes with age. Using the same blood draw, the study looked at two additional independent replicas of 1 million unique cDNA reads for two donors, one aged 18 to 29 and the other aged 80 or older. To avoid experimental bias, donors of different ages were randomly spread across the sequencing lanes. General findings and caveats noted by the study authors: Since profiling was done on bulk unsorted PBMCs, naive and antigen-experienced compartments could not be conclusively compared. Because the CMV infection status of the donors was unknown, age-related changes in expanded clonotypes may potentially have been confounded. Compared with the aged group, the long-lived group had more naive CD4+ T cells, fewer expanded clones and increased TCR diversity, a pattern suggesting age selection. Observed TCR beta diversity per million T cells fell roughly linearly with age, and a significant reduction was already apparent by age around 36. Observed TCR beta diversity correlated strongly with the percentage of naive T cells measured by flow cytometry. Estimates of total diversity based on one million sequenced T cells were regarded as lower bounds and as underestimates.

The donors were some 36 Caucasian individuals from Russia, aged roughly 6 to 100 years, who were systemically healthy. Each donor gave approximately 9.3 milliliters of peripheral blood, collected into EDTA-treated Vacutainer tubes. Ficoll-Paque density-gradient centrifugation was used to isolate PBMCs, with at least 6 million obtained per sample. Total RNA was extracted from PBMCs with Trizol reagent, with at least 5.5 micrograms obtained per sample. The percentages of naive CD45RAhigh/CD27high T cells were determined by flow cytometry on a PBMC aliquot from every donor. The method was 5' RACE. Data came from an Illumina HiSeq 2500. A second PCR of roughly 6 to 11 cycles was run with a J-beta primer mix and a sample-barcoded 5' primer. Each TCR beta cDNA molecule received a unique molecular identifier from a template-switch 5' adaptor carrying 12 random nucleotides. Each sample yielded at least 3 million CDR3-containing paired-end reads. All of the RNA was converted into first-strand cDNA using the Mint cDNA synthesis kit, with a TRBC-specific oligonucleotide serving as the primer. Following uracil-DNA glycosylase treatment, a first 18-cycle PCR with universal primers M1SS and BC2_uni_R was performed on all cDNA. The original methods were these. For normalization, 1 million high-quality reads were randomly selected from each sample, with every read carrying a distinct molecular identifier. Instead of being binned into consensus sequences, reads with shared molecular identifiers were discarded. CDR3 identification, clonotype clustering and error correction used MiTCR with a Q25 quality threshold and the strictest error-elimination algorithm. A nonparametric unseen species model with Euler transformation was used to estimate a lower bound on total TCR beta diversity. TCRdb ran its own pipeline on the public reads, namely fastp trimming at Q25 and MiXCR clone calling, and kept in-frame beta chains. Every CDR3 protein is listed once, alongside the most common genes and DNA of its rows. TCRdb's processing, not the study's, gives the V and J calls here. Here the sample has about 1.4 million distinct CDR3 sequences; 59% occur a single time. In total, the top ten clones hold 6.7% of the sample.

This clonotype was found many times. The antigen it recognizes is unknown. Base-call qualities are not available, and no considerably larger clone is one nucleotide away. This receptor was identified in a young man in good health. Sequencing input: blood.

The CDR3 amino acid sequence is: CASSQGTEQFF. The nucleotide sequence reads TGTGCCAGCAGCCAGGGGACAGAGCAGTTCTTC. The V gene is TRBV6-2 or TRBV6-3 and the J gene is TRBJ2-1, and possibly TRBD1, on 6 matching bases. The germline ends are 10 bases apart after V is trimmed by 6 bases and J by 10 bases. Via the germline V gene, CDR1 is MNHEY and CDR2 SVGEGT. Measured from the cysteine to the phenylalanine, the CDR3 is 11 residues long. Only the CDR3 portion is preserved as DNA: 33 bases, with reading frame beginning at the first base.